A single sample gave rise to the 15 T cell receptor beta chains below, sequenced in a study of blood T cell repertoires in COVID-19 (dated by TCRdb to the early 2020s). The library came from the immunoSEQ multiplex PCR assay. Held by TCRdb, this immuneACCESS table contains in-frame sequences only and omits some clones. Under half of the omission traces to an unresolved V gene where checked; the cause of the rest is unknown. Recorded for this sample are 300,000 to 350,000 clones; roughly nine tenths of them occurred a single time. The top ten hold roughly a tenth of the sample. Sequenced: PBMCs or T cells enriched from blood (not recorded which). The receptors stem from a woman aged 25 to 39 who had recovered from COVID-19.

CDR3 bases: TGCGCCAGCAGTGAGTCGGCAGTTAGCACAGATACGCAGTATTTT. Its protein is CASSESAVSTDTQYF. The chain combines TRBV10-1 with TRBJ2-3; D unresolved. Germline V gene lookup returns CDR1 WNHNN and CDR2 SYGVQD (reference sequence). This CDR3 has 15 residues. Trimming left V 0 bases short and J 0 bases short, with 7 bases between.

This chain uses TRBV20-1 with TRBJ2-7; TRBD1 matches 8 bases. J lost 4 bases, V lost 3 bases, and 8 bases had no gene match. The CDR3 totals 14 residues. Per germline, CDR1 DFQATT and CDR2 SNEGSKA (reference sequence). The DNA for the CDR3 is TGCAGTGCTAGTGGACAGGGAAAGTTGTACGAGCAGTACTTC. It specifies CSASGQGKLYEQYF.

As DNA, the CDR3 is TGTGCCAGCAGAGTCCAGGATGAAAAACTGTTTTTT. Translation: CASRVQDEKLFF. V is TRBV2 and J is TRBJ1-4; D gene ambiguous. This CDR3 has 12 residues. Between the trimmed V and J ends, which lost 6 bases and 6 bases, there was a span of 8 bases. CDR1 is SNHLY and CDR2 is FYNNEI in the germline V gene.

This sequence joins TRBV4-2 and TRBJ2-7, with 10 bases lining up with TRBD2. Germline CDR1 LGHNA, CDR2 YNFKEQ. Unmatched junction bases numbered 5, after V lost 0 bases and J lost 6 bases. CDR3 length: 15 amino acids. The CDR3 bases are TGTGCCAGCAGCCAAGAGCCTAGCGGGAGCGGCGAGCAGTACTTC. It specifies CASSQEPSGSGEQYF.

The V call is TRBV19, the J call TRBJ1-6; the match to TRBD1 covers 8 bases. Germline trimming cut 9 bases from V and 7 bases from J; bases unmatched to any gene: 11. The CDR3 is 15 amino acids. Germline CDR1 reads LNHDA; CDR2 reads SQIVND (reference sequence). The CDR3 DNA follows: TGTGCCAGCAATGGACAGGGATGGGCAAATTCACCCCTCCACTTT. Residues: CASNGQGWANSPLHF.

The chain carries TRBV11-2 and TRBJ2-7; TRBD2 aligns across 10 bases. CDR1 and CDR2 (germline): SGHAT, FQNNGV. Trimming at V came to 4 bases and at J to 5 bases, leaving 11 bases not matched to a gene. The CDR3 contains 16 residues. The CDR3 DNA reads as TGTGCCAGCAGCTCATCGTCGACTAGCGGGCTCCACGAGCAGTACTTC. Translating it yields CASSSSSTSGLHEQYF.

The V and J genes are TRBV28 and TRBJ1-4; D might be TRBD1 (5 bases). Germline-derived CDR1 and CDR2 are MDHEN and SYDVKM. V lost 2 bases and J lost 4, with 8 bases in between. CDR3 length equals 14 residues. The CDR3 here is CASSLRGDNEKLFF. Here the CDR3 DNA reads TGTGCCAGCAGTTTACGGGGGGATAATGAAAAACTGTTTTTT.

The rearrangement uses TRBV15 and TRBJ1-1; D is ambiguous. Germline-derived CDR1 and CDR2 are LNHNV and YYDKDF (reference sequence). CDR3 length: 13 residues. V lost 0 bases, J lost 11 bases, and 13 bases lay in between. The DNA for the CDR3 is TGTGCCACCAGCAGAGATTCTGGGAGTGCGGCTTTCTTT. Translated, it gives CATSRDSGSAAFF.

This clone showed up just once. V usage is TRBV12-3 or TRBV12-4 and J usage is TRBJ1-5; D may be TRBD1 (5 bases). This CDR3 spans 13 amino acids. Deletions cut 2 bases from V and 7 bases from J, with 9 bases between. In DNA form, the CDR3 reads TGTGCCAGCAGTTTACAGGGTCAACAGCCCCAGCATTTT. Protein product: CASSLQGQQPQHF.

This clone was counted once. This chain connects TRBV7-9 to TRBJ2-7; 7 bases are shared with TRBD1. The CDR3 runs 13 residues. Unmatched junction bases numbered 3, after V lost 3 bases and J lost 4 bases. CDR1 and CDR2 (germline): SEHNR, FQNEAQ (reference sequence). The CDR3 region is CASSFPGGYEQYF. In nucleotides, the CDR3 is TGTGCCAGCAGCTTCCCAGGGGGTTACGAGCAGTACTTC.

This clone showed up just a few times. The chain recombines TRBV18 with TRBJ1-3; D is perhaps TRBD1 (6 bases). The CDR3 sequence is 15 residues long. CDR1 and CDR2 (germline): KGHSH, LQKENI. V was shortened by 3 bases and J by 1 base, with 10 bases between the two germline ends. The CDR3: CASSPGHGSGNTIYF. The CDR3 DNA sequence: TGTGCCAGCTCACCGGGACACGGGTCTGGAAACACCATATATTTT.

This clone has more than one count but fewer than ten. The V gene is TRBV29-1, the J gene TRBJ1-2, with D perhaps matching TRBD1 (6 bases). V lost 6 bases, J lost 6 bases, and 8 bases lay in between. This CDR3 spans 10 amino acids. Germline assignment: CDR1 SQVTM and CDR2 ANQGSEA. This CDR3 reads CSVRDNGYTF. CDR3 DNA: TGCAGCGTGAGGGACAATGGCTACACCTTC.

V is TRBV29-1 and J is TRBJ2-1, with a possible D match to TRBD2 (5 bases). Trimming took off 4 bases at V and 6 bases at J, with 10 bases between the two ends. CDR1 and CDR2 from the germline V gene are SQVTM and ANQGSEA. The CDR3 runs 12 residues. Written as DNA, the CDR3 is TGCAGCGTTGCGAGGGCCGTCAATGAGCAGTTCTTC. Translation gives CSVARAVNEQFF.

The count of this clone is one. The chain uses TRBV7-2 and TRBJ2-3; possible D gene TRBD1, 6 bases. V lost 5 bases, J lost 5 bases, and 17 bases lay in between. Germline assignment: CDR1 SGHTA and CDR2 FQGNSA. The CDR3 consists of 15 residues. As DNA, the CDR3 is TGTGCCAGCAGCCCTACGGGACATCCTGGAGATACGCAGTATTTT. Translated: CASSPTGHPGDTQYF.

The CDR3 is CASRRSTGSGTSGIGWTYEQYF. CDR3 nucleotide sequence: TGTGCCAGCAGGCGATCGACAGGATCCGGGACTAGCGGGATAGGCTGGACCTACGAGCAGTACTTC. This chain uses TRBV3-1 (or the pseudogene TRBV3-2) with TRBJ2-7, with 13 bases identical to TRBD2. The CDR3 is 22 amino acids. CDR1 and CDR2 (germline): LGHDT, YNNKEL (reference sequence). V lost 6 bases, J lost 2 bases, and 25 bases stayed unmatched.